The source of this T cell receptor (beta chain) is a study of T cells after yellow fever vaccination. Germline lookup yields CDR1 MNHEY and CDR2 SMNVEV (reference sequence). Germline trimming cut 5 bases from V and 10 bases from J; bases unmatched to any gene: 6. The CDR3 runs to 14 residues. Regarding the study as a whole: CD4 and CD8 compartments shared a small share of clonotypes, likely from convergent recombination.

Concerning this clonotype: Its antigen is unknown.

TCRdb processed the 5' RACE reads anew with MiXCR; each CDR3 protein has one entry. The table shows hundreds of thousands of distinct CDR3 sequences, with 13% occurring only once. V is TRBV27 and J is TRBJ1-4; TRBD1 matches at 11 bases. The sample here was PBMCs, taken on the day of the yellow fever booster vaccination. The receptor comes from a man under 40 who received the YFV17D yellow fever vaccine. The CDR3 is CASSPRDRGAKLFF. The DNA of the CDR3 is TGTGCCAGCAGTCCGAGGGACAGGGGGGCAAAACTGTTTTTT. The full variable domain, with the rest looked up from reference TRBV27 and TRBJ1-4, is EAQVTQNPRYLITVTGKKLTVTCSQNMNHEYMSWYRQDPGLGLRQIYYSMNVEVTDKGDVPEGYKVSRKEKRNFPLILESPSPNQTSLYFCASSPRDRGAKLFFGSGTQLSVL.